This T cell receptor beta chain was observed in a study of blood T cell repertoires in COVID-19. Germline V gene sequence: CDR1 MNHEY, CDR2 SVGAGI. The V segment lost 4 bases and the J segment 5 bases; nucleotides outside the gene matches: 4. This CDR3 comprises 13 residues. The protocol was immunoSEQ multiplex PCR, while the TCRdb copy is restricted to in-frame clones and leaves out a portion. This table holds around 300,000 clones, 70% to 90% found once. Sequencing was carried out using peripheral blood. The V and J genes are TRBV6-5 and TRBJ1-2; 7 bases are a match to TRBD1. The TCR comes from a woman in her 70s with acute or convalescent COVID-19. For the CDR3, the DNA is TGTGCCAGCAGTTTATCGGGACAGTATGGCTACACCTTC. This gives the protein CASSLSGQYGYTF.